The 32 T cell receptor beta chains below come from one sample, sequenced in a study of T cell responses to AZD1222 COVID-19 vaccine. Profiled with immunoSEQ multiplex PCR; TCRdb holds only in-frame clones, not every one. This sample has some 150,000 clones, with around 88% found just once. The material was peripheral blood, obtained on day 0 of AZD1222 vaccination. The receptors stem from an adult in good health.

The rearrangement joins TRBV5-4 to TRBJ2-1, with 11 bases lining up with TRBD1. With 3 bases clipped from V and 4 bases from J, the junction kept 9 bases outside the gene matches. The CDR3 covers 17 residues. Germline V gives CDR1 SGHNT, CDR2 YYREEE (reference sequence). The CDR3: CASSYGQGAQSYNEQFF. CDR3 bases: TGTGCCAGCAGCTACGGACAGGGGGCGCAAAGTTACAATGAGCAGTTCTTC.

This chain links TRBV10-3 with TRBJ2-7; D unclear. The CDR3 sequence is 12 residues long. CDR1 ENHRY and CDR2 SYGVKD come from the germline V gene. V dropped 0 bases and J dropped 7 bases, with 7 bases sitting between them. The CDR3 is CAISESPPEQYF. The CDR3 bases are TGTGCCATCAGTGAGTCCCCCCCGGAGCAGTACTTC.

The chain's CDR3 is CASSEKGRTRELFF. The CDR3 DNA is TGTGCCAGCAGTGAAAAGGGGCGGACCCGGGAGCTGTTTTTT. The rearrangement links TRBV6-1 to TRBJ2-2, with D possibly being TRBD1 (5 bases). Trimming removed 2 bases at V and 9 bases at J, with 13 bases between. This CDR3 region has 14 residues. Germline-derived CDR1 and CDR2 are MNHNS and SASEGT.

The chain uses TRBV15 and TRBJ2-1, with 13 bases lining up with TRBD2. CDR3 length: 18 residues. Germline loops: CDR1 LNHNV, CDR2 YYDKDF (reference sequence). Trimming removed 0 bases from V and 0 bases from J; junction bases left unmatched: 2. The CDR3 spells CATSRDRTSGSSYNEQFF. The CDR3 nucleotides read TGTGCCACCAGCAGAGATCGGACTAGCGGGAGCTCCTACAATGAGCAGTTCTTC.

This chain joins TRBV3-1 (or the pseudogene TRBV3-2) and TRBJ1-2; maybe TRBD1 (5 bases). The CDR3 totals 16 residues. Germline CDR1 is LGHDT and CDR2 is YNNKEL (reference sequence). Deletions cut 0 bases from V and 8 bases from J, with 19 bases between. This CDR3 is CASSQDRGVPTQGYTF. The CDR3 nucleotides read TGTGCCAGCAGCCAAGATCGAGGGGTCCCCACCCAGGGCTACACCTTC.

This clone was seen more than once but under ten times. Different DNA sequences within this sample yield the same CDR3. CDR3 in DNA: TGTGCCAGCAGCTTAACAGGGGGATCCTACGAGCAGTACTTC. It specifies CASSLTGGSYEQYF. The chain joins TRBV7-3 to TRBJ2-7, with D possibly TRBD1 on 6 matching bases. There are 14 residues in the CDR3. Germline values: CDR1 SGHTA, CDR2 FQGTGA. V dropped 0 bases and J dropped 1 base, with 7 bases sitting between them.

J is TRBJ1-1 and V is TRBV14; no definite D call. V was cut by 0 bases and J by 0 bases, with 11 bases left in between. This CDR3 comprises 16 residues. Germline V gene sequence: CDR1 SGHDN, CDR2 FVKESK. CDR3 sequence reads: CASSQDAGRLNTEAFF. CDR3 nucleotide sequence: TGTGCCAGCAGCCAAGACGCGGGCAGATTGAACACTGAAGCTTTCTTT.

V usage is TRBV5-3 and J usage is TRBJ1-1, with D possibly matching TRBD1 (5 bases). TRBV5-3 belongs to the ORF category, with a function that is uncertain. Trimming cost V 4 bases and J 10 bases, with 14 bases left between them. The CDR3 runs 12 residues. CDR3 sequence (DNA): TGTGCCAGAAGCGGGGGGAGAGGGCGAGCTTTCTTT. It yields the protein CARSGGRGRAFF.

The V call is TRBV6-2 or TRBV6-3, the J call TRBJ1-1; D not certain. There are 16 residues in the CDR3. Germline V gene data show CDR1 as MNHEY and CDR2 as SVGEGT. V was cut by 0 bases and J by 1 base, with 12 bases left in between. The CDR3 reads CASSYSERGGNTEAFF. CDR3 nucleotide sequence: TGTGCCAGCAGTTACTCAGAACGGGGAGGGAACACTGAAGCTTTCTTT.

To note about this clone: Other DNA sequences in the same sample also yield this CDR3. The chain combines TRBV6-5 with TRBJ2-5; unclear D gene. Trimming removed 0 bases at V and 5 bases at J, with 4 bases between. The CDR3 is made up of 12 amino acids. CDR1 is MNHEY and CDR2 is SVGAGI in the germline V gene. CDR3 residues: CASSYSGETQYF. CDR3 DNA: TGTGCCAGCAGTTACTCCGGGGAGACCCAGTACTTC.

The chain uses TRBV24-1 and TRBJ1-2, with D tentatively TRBD1 (5 bases). Germline lookup yields CDR1 KGHDR and CDR2 SFDVKD. Trimming removed 4 bases from V and 5 bases from J, with 22 bases in between. The CDR3 length is 17 residues. The CDR3 bases are TGTGCCACCAGTGACCCTCTTGGACACGGCTCCTTGTATGGCTACACCTTC. Encoded protein: CATSDPLGHGSLYGYTF.

The chain has TRBV11-2 and TRBJ1-5; D gene unclear. The CDR3 extends over 15 amino acids. V gave up 0 bases and J gave up 0 bases, with 6 bases separating them. CDR1 is SGHAT, CDR2 FQNNGV, per germline. CDR3 nucleotides: TGTGCCAGCAGCTTAGACGGATATAGCAATCAGCCCCAGCATTTT. Its translation is CASSLDGYSNQPQHF. Looking up the rest from reference TRBV11-2 and TRBJ1-5 gives the full variable domain: EAGVAQSPRYKIIEKRQSVAFWCNPISGHATLYWYQQILGQGPKLLIQFQNNGVVDDSQLPKDRFSAERLKGVDSTLKIQPAKLEDSAVYLCASSLDGYSNQPQHFGDGTRLSIL.

The chain employs TRBV6-5 and TRBJ2-1; D might be TRBD1 (5 bases). V dropped 2 bases and J dropped 10 bases, with 12 bases sitting between them. The CDR3 totals 13 residues. Germline V gene sequence: CDR1 MNHEY, CDR2 SVGAGI. The CDR3 nucleotides are TGTGCCAGCAGTTACGGGGCAGGGTTCGAGCAGTTCTTC. This encodes CASSYGAGFEQFF.

This clone was recorded once. This sequence joins TRBV6-5 and TRBJ2-7; TRBD2 matches at 10 bases. The CDR3 is 15 amino acids. V shed 5 bases, J shed 4 bases, and the junction held 8 bases outside the gene matches. Germline CDR1 MNHEY, CDR2 SVGAGI. CDR3 nucleotides: TGTGCCAGCAGTAAGGAGCCTAGCGGGAGTTACGAGCAGTACTTC. Translating gives CASSKEPSGSYEQYF.

The CDR3 spells CASSYVGEQYF. The CDR3 DNA reads TGTGCCAGCAGTTACGTGGGGGAGCAGTACTTC. The chain links TRBV6-6 to TRBJ2-7; D call uncertain. CDR3 size: 11 residues. Germline V gene data show CDR1 as MNHNY and CDR2 as SVGAGI (reference sequence). V shed 2 bases and J shed 7 bases, with 6 bases lying between them.

The chain combines TRBV29-1 with TRBJ2-1; D is unresolved. CDR3 length: 14 amino acids. V was trimmed by 3 bases and J by 5 bases, leaving 14 bases between them. CDR1 SQVTM and CDR2 ANQGSEA come from the germline V gene. CDR3 DNA sequence: TGCAGCGTTGACTGGACGCTATCCCACAATGAGCAGTTCTTC. Its protein is CSVDWTLSHNEQFF.

The J gene is TRBJ1-2, the V gene TRBV6-5; 7 nucleotides line up with TRBD1. Trimming removed 2 bases from V and 4 bases from J; junction bases left unmatched: 7. This CDR3 is 15 amino acids long. Germline values: CDR1 MNHEY, CDR2 SVGAGI. In DNA form, the CDR3 reads TGTGCCAGCAGTTACGGGCAGGGGGAAATCTATGGCTACACCTTC. Translation gives CASSYGQGEIYGYTF.

The chain joins TRBV10-3 to TRBJ2-2, with 11 bases aligning to TRBD2. Germline V gene data show CDR1 as ENHRY and CDR2 as SYGVKD. Unmatched junction bases numbered 6, after V lost 0 bases and J lost 6 bases. The CDR3 spans 17 residues. For the CDR3, the DNA is TGTGCCATCAGTGAGTCAAGAATAGCGGGAGGGTCCGGGGAGCTGTTTTTT. The encoded protein is CAISESRIAGGSGELFF.

The chain combines TRBV29-1 with TRBJ2-1, with TRBD2 matching 9 bases. The ends lost 0 bases at V and 9 bases at J; junction bases unmatched: 12. This CDR3 is built from 16 residues. CDR1 is SQVTM and CDR2 is ANQGSEA in the germline V gene. CDR3 sequence: CSVEEGTSYTDGEQFF. The CDR3 DNA reads as TGCAGCGTTGAAGAAGGGACTAGCTATACCGATGGTGAGCAGTTCTTC.

The rearrangement uses TRBV7-6 and TRBJ2-1; no clear D gene. CDR3 size: 18 residues. Trimming stripped 0 bases from V and 0 bases from J, with 15 bases between. The germline CDR1 and CDR2 sequences are SGHVS and FNYEAQ. This chain's CDR3 is CASSLAGALGFSYNEQFF. Here the CDR3 DNA reads TGTGCCAGCAGCTTAGCTGGCGCCCTCGGTTTCTCCTACAATGAGCAGTTCTTC.

This clone has just one count. The V and J genes are TRBV6-5 and TRBJ2-7; maybe TRBD2 (6 bases). Germline values: CDR1 MNHEY, CDR2 SVGAGI. Trimming shortened V by 5 bases and J by 0 bases, and 11 bases separated the two germline ends. The CDR3 extends over 14 amino acids. CDR3 loop: CASSPGTFSYEQYF. The DNA for the CDR3 is TGTGCCAGCAGTCCCGGGACTTTCTCCTACGAGCAGTACTTC.

J is TRBJ1-5 and V is TRBV4-2; TRBD1 aligns across 9 bases. V was pared by 1 base and J by 2 bases, with 3 bases of the junction left unmatched. The CDR3 runs to 16 residues. Germline-derived CDR1 and CDR2 are LGHNA and YNFKEQ. CDR3 amino acids: CASSQGDREGNQPQHF. The CDR3 nucleotides are TGTGCCAGCAGCCAAGGGGACAGGGAAGGCAATCAGCCCCAGCATTTT.

The chain carries TRBV4-2 and TRBJ1-1; possible D gene TRBD1, 6 bases. Germline V gene data show CDR1 as LGHNA and CDR2 as YNFKEQ. The CDR3 covers 17 residues. The V end lost 4 bases, the J end lost 0 bases, and 18 bases lay between the germline ends. Written as DNA, the CDR3 is TGTGCCAGCAGCCGGGGGCAGGATCCCCCTCTGAACACTGAAGCTTTCTTT. Translating it yields CASSRGQDPPLNTEAFF.

The chain employs TRBV6-5 and TRBJ1-1; no definite D call. With 6 bases removed from V and 1 base from J, the gap between germline ends came to 6 bases. This CDR3 is built from 12 residues. Germline CDR1 is MNHEY and CDR2 is SVGAGI. The CDR3 bases are TGTGCCAGCAGGGCAGGGAACACTGAAGCTTTCTTT. It yields the protein CASRAGNTEAFF.

The chain joins TRBV9 to TRBJ1-1; D unclear. This CDR3 contains 14 residues. Looked up from germline, CDR1 is SGDLS and CDR2 is YYNGEE. V was clipped by 4 bases and J by 5 bases, with 15 bases between them. Here the CDR3 reads CASSPTHHGTEAFF. The CDR3 bases are TGTGCCAGCAGCCCTACTCATCACGGGACTGAAGCTTTCTTT. Combining the CDR3 with reference TRBV9 and TRBJ1-1 gives the whole variable domain DSGVTQTPKHLITATGQRVTLRCSPRSGDLSVYWYQQSLDQGLQFLIQYYNGEERAKGNILERFSAQQFPDLHSELNLSSLELGDSALYFCASSPTHHGTEAFFGQGTRLTVV.

The genes are TRBV14 and TRBJ2-1; the D is unclear. V was cut by 4 bases and J by 4 bases, with 14 bases left in between. Germline V gives CDR1 SGHDN, CDR2 FVKESK. This CDR3 comprises 15 residues. CDR3 sequence (DNA): TGTGCCAGCAGCCCAACCGCTTGGGGATACAATGAGCAGTTCTTC. It encodes CASSPTAWGYNEQFF.

The rearrangement links TRBV24-1 to TRBJ1-2, with D maybe TRBD1 (6 bases). CDR3 length equals 13 residues. The V and J ends lost 0 bases and 6 bases respectively, with 7 bases between them. In germline, CDR1 is KGHDR, CDR2 SFDVKD. CDR3 sequence: CATSDLQGNGYTF. CDR3 in DNA: TGTGCCACCAGTGATTTGCAGGGGAATGGCTACACCTTC.

This chain links TRBV12-5 with TRBJ2-7; no reliable D call. The CDR3 spans 12 residues. V lost 5 bases and J 5 bases, leaving 10 bases between the germline ends. The germline gives CDR1 LGHNT, CDR2 FRNRAP. CDR3 loop: CASGPSRDEQYF. DNA of the CDR3: TGTGCTAGTGGTCCGAGTAGAGACGAGCAGTACTTC.

This chain joins TRBV9 and TRBJ2-1, with no clear D. Germline CDR1 reads SGDLS; CDR2 reads YYNGEE. Trimming took off 3 bases at V and 2 bases at J, with 12 bases between the two ends. The CDR3 covers 15 residues. The CDR3 coding sequence is TGTGCCAGCAGCGGACCCTGGAGCCCCTACAATGAGCAGTTCTTC. Translated: CASSGPWSPYNEQFF. The whole variable domain, remainder taken from reference TRBV9 and TRBJ2-1, is DSGVTQTPKHLITATGQRVTLRCSPRSGDLSVYWYQQSLDQGLQFLIQYYNGEERAKGNILERFSAQQFPDLHSELNLSSLELGDSALYFCASSGPWSPYNEQFFGPGTRLTVL.

V usage is TRBV5-1 and J usage is TRBJ1-2; TRBD1 might be the D (6 bases). Trimming stripped 4 bases from V and 5 bases from J, with 15 bases between. CDR3 length equals 14 residues. Per the germline V gene, CDR1 is SGHRS and CDR2 is YFSETQ. The CDR3 here is CASSAQTGRYGYTF. DNA of the CDR3: TGCGCCAGCAGCGCGCAAACAGGGAGGTATGGCTACACCTTC. The variable domain in full, completed from reference TRBV5-1 and TRBJ1-2, reads KAGVTQTPRYLIKTRGQQVTLSCSPISGHRSVSWYQQTPGQGLQFLFEYFSETQRNKGNFPGRFSGRQFSNSRSEMNVSTLELGDSALYLCASSAQTGRYGYTFGSGTRLTVV.

The rearrangement uses TRBV7-2 and TRBJ2-1; no definite D call. CDR3 size: 13 residues. The germline gives CDR1 SGHTA, CDR2 FQGNSA. Trimming cost V 1 base and J 5 bases, with 6 bases left between them. The CDR3 DNA reads TGTGCCAGCAGCTTAGGCCCCCACAATGAGCAGTTCTTC. Its translation: CASSLGPHNEQFF.

V gene TRBV6-5 combines with J gene TRBJ1-6; D possibly corresponds to TRBD1 (6 bases). Germline lookup yields CDR1 MNHEY and CDR2 SVGAGI. V was cut by 8 bases and J by 9 bases, with 17 bases left in between. The CDR3 extends over 14 amino acids. CDR3 residues: CASQAGAIFSPLHF. In DNA form, the CDR3 reads TGTGCCAGCCAGGCGGGGGCCATATTTTCACCCCTCCACTTT.